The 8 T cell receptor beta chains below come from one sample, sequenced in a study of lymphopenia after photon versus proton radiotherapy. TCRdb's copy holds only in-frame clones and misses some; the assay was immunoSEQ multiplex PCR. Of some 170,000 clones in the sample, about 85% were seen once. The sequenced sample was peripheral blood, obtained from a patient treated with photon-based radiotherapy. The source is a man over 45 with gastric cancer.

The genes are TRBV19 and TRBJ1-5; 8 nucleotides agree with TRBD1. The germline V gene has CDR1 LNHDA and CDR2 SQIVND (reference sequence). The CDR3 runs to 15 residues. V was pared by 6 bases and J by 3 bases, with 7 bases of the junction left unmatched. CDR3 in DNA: TGTGCCAGTAGATGGACAGGGAGGTCCAATCAGCCCCAGCATTTT. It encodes CASRWTGRSNQPQHF.

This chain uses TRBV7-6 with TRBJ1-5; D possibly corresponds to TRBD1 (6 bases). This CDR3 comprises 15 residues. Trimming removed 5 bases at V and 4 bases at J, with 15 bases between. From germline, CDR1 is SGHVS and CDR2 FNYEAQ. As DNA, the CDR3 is TGTGCCAGCAGCGCCGGGACATTGGGGAATCAGCCCCAGCATTTT. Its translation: CASSAGTLGNQPQHF.

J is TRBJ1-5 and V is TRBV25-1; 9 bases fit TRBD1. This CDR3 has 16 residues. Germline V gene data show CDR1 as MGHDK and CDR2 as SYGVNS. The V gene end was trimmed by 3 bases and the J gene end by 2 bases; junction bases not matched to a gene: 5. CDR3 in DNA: TGTGCCAGCAGTGATAACAGGGGGCAGGGCAATCAGCCCCAGCATTTT. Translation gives CASSDNRGQGNQPQHF.

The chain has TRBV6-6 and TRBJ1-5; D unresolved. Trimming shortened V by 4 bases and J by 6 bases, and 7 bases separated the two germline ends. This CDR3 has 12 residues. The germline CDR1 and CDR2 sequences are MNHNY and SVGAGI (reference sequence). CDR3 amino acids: CASSFPSQPQHF. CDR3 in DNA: TGTGCCAGCAGTTTTCCTAGTCAGCCCCAGCATTTT.

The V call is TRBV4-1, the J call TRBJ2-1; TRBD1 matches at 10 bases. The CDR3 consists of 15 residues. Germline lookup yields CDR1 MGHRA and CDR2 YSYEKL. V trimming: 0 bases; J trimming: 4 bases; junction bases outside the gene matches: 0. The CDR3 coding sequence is TGCGCCAGCAGCCAAGAGGGACAGGGGTACAATGAGCAGTTCTTC. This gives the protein CASSQEGQGYNEQFF.

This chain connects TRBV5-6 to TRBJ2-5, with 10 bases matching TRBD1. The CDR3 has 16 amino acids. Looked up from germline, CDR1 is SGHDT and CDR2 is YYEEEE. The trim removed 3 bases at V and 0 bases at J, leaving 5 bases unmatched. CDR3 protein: CASSWRGQGYQETQYF. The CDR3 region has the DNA TGTGCCAGCAGCTGGAGGGGACAGGGGTACCAAGAGACCCAGTACTTC.

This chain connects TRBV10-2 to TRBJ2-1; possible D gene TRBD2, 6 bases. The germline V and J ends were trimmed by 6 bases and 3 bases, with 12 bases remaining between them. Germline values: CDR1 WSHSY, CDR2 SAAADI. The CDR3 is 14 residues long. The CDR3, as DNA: TGCGCCAGCAGCTTGGGCGGGAACTACAATGAGCAGTTCTTC. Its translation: CASSLGGNYNEQFF.

Here the CDR3 DNA reads TGTGCCAGCAGCTGGAGGGAGCTGAACACTGAAGCTTTCTTT. Protein product: CASSWRELNTEAFF. The J gene is TRBJ1-1, the V gene TRBV5-4; no clear D. V was cut by 3 bases and J by 0 bases, with 9 bases left in between. Germline-derived CDR1 and CDR2 are SGHNT and YYREEE (reference sequence). This CDR3 spans 14 amino acids.